The clone carrying this T cell receptor beta chain has only one observation. This entry belongs to a study of cytomegalovirus exposure and HLA in healthy donors. PCR amplification relied on 60 Vbeta primers (plus 13 Jbeta primers). Profiled with immunoSEQ multiplex PCR; TCRdb holds only in-frame clones, not every one. The sample lists about 200,000 clones; around 83% were seen once. The CDR3 covers 15 residues. CDR1 is LNHNV and CDR2 is YYDKDF in the germline V gene (reference sequence). V gave up 5 bases and J gave up 4 bases, with 16 bases separating them. This clonotype was obtained from a girl aged 5 to 17 in good health and CMV-seronegative. The sequenced material came from PBMCs. The rearrangement links TRBV15 to TRBJ2-3, with D tentatively TRBD2 (5 bases). CDR3 sequence: CATSLRRGSADTQYF. The CDR3 DNA sequence: TGTGCCACCAGCTTAAGACGGGGTAGCGCAGATACGCAGTATTTT.